The rows below give T cell receptor beta chains drawn from one sample of a study of human T cells and chemical hapten exposure. MiXCR, run by TCRdb on the RACE reads, gives a single entry per CDR3 protein. The data contain fewer than 350,000 distinct CDR3 sequences, about 7.7% of them seen just once; the ten biggest clones take up less than 1.5%. Sequenced here: whole blood, sampled in connection with sensitization to the hapten diphenylcyclopropenone (DPC). These receptors were taken from a young man with alopecia areata. Some clones in this sample may be carry-over from other donors' samples. Each CDR3 is given with its conserved first and last residue. A D gene is named only where the DNA matches it firmly. Only some rows state a clone size, as once, few, many or a class for expanded clones.

d_gene: .; j_gene: TRBJ2-4; v_gene: TRBV2; abundance: few; CDR3nt: TGTGCCAGCAGTGAAGAAGGGCCTCAGCAGTACTTC; CDR3aa: CASSEEGPQQYF
d_gene: TRBD1; j_gene: TRBJ2-3; v_gene: TRBV27; abundance: few; CDR3nt: TGTGCCAGCAGTTTCTTACACTCCGGGACAGCTAGCACAGATACGCAGTATTTT; CDR3aa: CASSFLHSGTASTDTQYF
d_gene: .; j_gene: TRBJ1-1; v_gene: TRBV9; abundance: .; CDR3nt: TGTGCCAGCAGCCCACACCCACAGCGGGGATCTGAAGCTTTCTTT; CDR3aa: CASSPHPQRGSEAFF
d_gene: TRBD1; j_gene: TRBJ2-1; v_gene: TRBV5-6; abundance: .; CDR3nt: TGTGCCAGCAGCTCGGTTCCGGGACAGGGTAGGGATGAGCAGTTCTTC; CDR3aa: CASSSVPGQGRDEQFF
d_gene: .; j_gene: TRBJ2-1; v_gene: TRBV29-1; abundance: many; CDR3nt: TGCAGCATCGTGACAGTTCGCTCCTACAATGAGCAGTTCTTC; CDR3aa: CSIVTVRSYNEQFF
d_gene: .; j_gene: TRBJ2-7; v_gene: TRBV27; abundance: many; CDR3nt: TGTGCCAGCAGTTTATGGGCCGGGTCCTACGAGCAGTACTTC; CDR3aa: CASSLWAGSYEQYF
d_gene: .; j_gene: TRBJ2-6; v_gene: TRBV3-1; abundance: .; CDR3nt: TGTGCCAACAGATCTGGGGCCAACGTCCTGACTTTC; CDR3aa: CANRSGANVLTF
d_gene: .; j_gene: TRBJ2-7; v_gene: TRBV11-2; abundance: .; CDR3nt: TGTGCCAGCAGCCTAAACCGGGACTCTACCTACGAGCAGTACTTC; CDR3aa: CASSLNRDSTYEQYF
d_gene: TRBD2; j_gene: TRBJ2-1; v_gene: TRBV6-2/TRBV6-3; abundance: few; CDR3nt: TGTGCCAGCACCAAGACTAGCGGGGGGTTCAACAATGAGCAGTTCTTC; CDR3aa: CASTKTSGGFNNEQFF
d_gene: .; j_gene: TRBJ1-1; v_gene: TRBV29-1; abundance: many; CDR3nt: TGCAGCGTTGTGGTACAGGTCACTGAAGCTTTCTTT; CDR3aa: CSVVVQVTEAFF
d_gene: TRBD1; j_gene: TRBJ1-2; v_gene: TRBV28; abundance: few; CDR3nt: TGTGCCAGCAAGGGGGACAGCTTAGACGGCTACACCTTC; CDR3aa: CASKGDSLDGYTF
d_gene: .; j_gene: TRBJ2-3; v_gene: TRBV20-1; abundance: .; CDR3nt: TGCAGTGGGGAAGTCGGCGATACGCAGTATTTT; CDR3aa: CSGEVGDTQYF
d_gene: TRBD1; j_gene: TRBJ2-7; v_gene: TRBV10-3; abundance: few; CDR3nt: TGTGCCATCAATACCGGGACAGGGGGCTTAACCTACGAGCAGTACTTC; CDR3aa: CAINTGTGGLTYEQYF
d_gene: .; j_gene: TRBJ2-4; v_gene: TRBV16; abundance: .; CDR3nt: TGTGCCAGCAGCTCTTTTAACGGGACAACCAAAAACATTCAGTACTTC; CDR3aa: CASSSFNGTTKNIQYF
d_gene: TRBD1; j_gene: TRBJ1-2; v_gene: TRBV5-1; abundance: .; CDR3nt: TGCGCCAGCAGGCCGCCATATAGGGGGCAGAACTATGGCTACACCTTC; CDR3aa: CASRPPYRGQNYGYTF
d_gene: .; j_gene: TRBJ2-1; v_gene: TRBV10-3; abundance: few; CDR3nt: TGTGCCATCAGTGTTGGGGATGGGACCTACAATGAGCAGTTCTTC; CDR3aa: CAISVGDGTYNEQFF
d_gene: .; j_gene: TRBJ1-4; v_gene: TRBV25-1; abundance: .; CDR3nt: TGTGCCAGCAAAAGTGCAACTAATGAAAAACTGTTTTTT; CDR3aa: CASKSATNEKLFF
d_gene: .; j_gene: TRBJ2-2; v_gene: TRBV11-2; abundance: many; CDR3nt: TGTGCCAGCAGCTTAGGGGACACCGGGGAGCTGTTTTTT; CDR3aa: CASSLGDTGELFF
d_gene: .; j_gene: TRBJ1-1; v_gene: TRBV6-2/TRBV6-3; abundance: few; CDR3nt: TGTGCCAGCAGTTACTCGTCTGATTTGATGGAGGGCACTGAAGCTTTCTTT; CDR3aa: CASSYSSDLMEGTEAFF
d_gene: .; j_gene: TRBJ1-3; v_gene: TRBV9; abundance: many; CDR3nt: TGTGCCAGCAGCGCAGGTTCTGTTGGAAACACCATATATTTT; CDR3aa: CASSAGSVGNTIYF
d_gene: TRBD1; j_gene: TRBJ1-4; v_gene: TRBV20-1; abundance: few; CDR3nt: TGCAGTGCTAGAGACTACATACAGGGGGATGCAACTAATGAAAAACTGTTTTTT; CDR3aa: CSARDYIQGDATNEKLFF
d_gene: .; j_gene: TRBJ2-7; v_gene: TRBV13; abundance: few; CDR3nt: TGTGCCAGCAGCCCGGGCCCCTCCTACGAGCAGTACTTC; CDR3aa: CASSPGPSYEQYF
d_gene: TRBD1; j_gene: TRBJ1-5; v_gene: TRBV2; abundance: few; CDR3nt: TGTGCCAGCAGTCCCGACAGGGTTAACAATCAGCCCCAGCATTTT; CDR3aa: CASSPDRVNNQPQHF
d_gene: TRBD1; j_gene: TRBJ2-7; v_gene: TRBV5-6; abundance: few; CDR3nt: TGTGCCAGCAGCTTGGTACGAGACAGGGGGCTGTACGAGCAGTACTTC; CDR3aa: CASSLVRDRGLYEQYF
d_gene: .; j_gene: TRBJ1-2; v_gene: TRBV12-3/TRBV12-4; abundance: few; CDR3nt: TGTGCCAGCGGTAGGGCAGACTTCAAGTATGGCTACACCTTC; CDR3aa: CASGRADFKYGYTF
d_gene: .; j_gene: TRBJ2-1; v_gene: TRBV10-3; abundance: .; CDR3nt: TGTGCCATCAGCCGCCCTGGGCTGGACGTCCATGAGCAGTTCTTC; CDR3aa: CAISRPGLDVHEQFF
d_gene: .; j_gene: TRBJ2-3; v_gene: TRBV24-1; abundance: few; CDR3nt: TGTGCCACCGGCGAAACAGATACGCAGTATTTT; CDR3aa: CATGETDTQYF
d_gene: .; j_gene: TRBJ1-2; v_gene: TRBV18; abundance: few; CDR3nt: TGTGCCAGCTCACCTACGGGGGGAGACTATGGCTACACCTTC; CDR3aa: CASSPTGGDYGYTF
d_gene: .; j_gene: TRBJ2-3; v_gene: TRBV7-9; abundance: few; CDR3nt: TGTGCCAGCAGCCGTTCAGGGAGCGGAAGCACAGATACGCAGTATTTT; CDR3aa: CASSRSGSGSTDTQYF
d_gene: .; j_gene: TRBJ2-3; v_gene: TRBV29-1; abundance: few; CDR3nt: TGCAGCGTTGAAGCCACAGGATCCCTTCCGCAGTATTTT; CDR3aa: CSVEATGSLPQYF
d_gene: .; j_gene: TRBJ2-5; v_gene: TRBV5-1; abundance: many; CDR3nt: TGCGCCAGCAGCATACCCCCTGCTGAGGCCCAGTACTTC; CDR3aa: CASSIPPAEAQYF
d_gene: .; j_gene: TRBJ1-1; v_gene: TRBV3-1; abundance: few; CDR3nt: TGTGCCAGCAGCCGGCGGCAGGGAGAAGCTTTCTTT; CDR3aa: CASSRRQGEAFF
d_gene: .; j_gene: TRBJ2-1; v_gene: TRBV28; abundance: .; CDR3nt: TGTGCCAGCAGTTTATGGTCCGGGGGGCGGATGAATGAGCAGTTCTTC; CDR3aa: CASSLWSGGRMNEQFF
d_gene: .; j_gene: TRBJ2-3; v_gene: TRBV18; abundance: few; CDR3nt: TGTGCCAGCTCACCACCGTGGGGGATAGATACGCAGTATTTT; CDR3aa: CASSPPWGIDTQYF
d_gene: TRBD1; j_gene: TRBJ1-5; v_gene: TRBV5-6; abundance: few; CDR3nt: TGTGCCAGCAGCTCGACAGGGCGGAATCAGCCCCAGCATTTT; CDR3aa: CASSSTGRNQPQHF
d_gene: .; j_gene: TRBJ1-4; v_gene: TRBV4-1; abundance: .; CDR3nt: TGCGCCAGCAGCCGCTTAGGGTTAACTAATGAAAAACTGTTTTTT; CDR3aa: CASSRLGLTNEKLFF
d_gene: .; j_gene: TRBJ2-5; v_gene: TRBV25-1; abundance: .; CDR3nt: TGTGCCAGCAGCCGACAGCGCGGGGAGACCCAGTACTTC; CDR3aa: CASSRQRGETQYF
d_gene: TRBD2; j_gene: TRBJ2-1; v_gene: TRBV7-2; abundance: .; CDR3nt: TGTGCCAGCAGCTTAAAAGGCGGGGGGGCGTGGAATGAGCAGTTCTTC; CDR3aa: CASSLKGGGAWNEQFF
d_gene: .; j_gene: TRBJ2-7; v_gene: TRBV5-1; abundance: .; CDR3nt: TGCGCCAGCAGCTTGGAAGGCAGGAGCTACGAGCAGTACTTC; CDR3aa: CASSLEGRSYEQYF
d_gene: TRBD2; j_gene: TRBJ2-3; v_gene: TRBV7-2; abundance: .; CDR3nt: TGTGCCAGCAGCTTACCTAGCGGGACAACGCAGTATTTT; CDR3aa: CASSLPSGTTQYF